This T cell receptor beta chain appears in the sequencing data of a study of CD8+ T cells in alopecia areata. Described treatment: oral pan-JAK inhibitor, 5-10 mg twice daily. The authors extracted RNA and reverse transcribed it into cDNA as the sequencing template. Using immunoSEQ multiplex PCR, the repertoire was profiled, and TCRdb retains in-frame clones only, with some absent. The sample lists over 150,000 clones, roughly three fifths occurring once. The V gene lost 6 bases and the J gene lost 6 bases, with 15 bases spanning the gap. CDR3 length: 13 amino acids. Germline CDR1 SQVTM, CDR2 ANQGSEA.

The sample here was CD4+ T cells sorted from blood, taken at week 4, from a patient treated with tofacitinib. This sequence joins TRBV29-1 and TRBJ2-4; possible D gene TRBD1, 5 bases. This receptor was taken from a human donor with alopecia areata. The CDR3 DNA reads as TGCAGCGTCGGCCAGGGCCACGGAAACATTCAGTACTTC. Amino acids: CSVGQGHGNIQYF.